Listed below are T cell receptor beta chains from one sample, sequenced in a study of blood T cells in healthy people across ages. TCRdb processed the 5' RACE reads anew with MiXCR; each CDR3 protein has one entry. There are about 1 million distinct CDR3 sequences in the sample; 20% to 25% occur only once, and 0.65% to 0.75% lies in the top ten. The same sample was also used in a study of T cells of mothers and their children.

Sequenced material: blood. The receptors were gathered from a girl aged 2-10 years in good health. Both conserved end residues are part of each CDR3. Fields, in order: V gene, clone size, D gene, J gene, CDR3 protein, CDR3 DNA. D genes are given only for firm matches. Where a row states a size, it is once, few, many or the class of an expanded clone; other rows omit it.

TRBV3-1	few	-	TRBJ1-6	CASNRLNSPLHF	TGTGCCAGCAACAGGCTAAATTCACCCCTCCACTTT
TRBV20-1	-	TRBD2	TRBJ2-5	CSAREKAGGLPHETQYF	TGCAGTGCTAGAGAAAAAGCGGGAGGTCTCCCCCACGAGACCCAGTACTTC
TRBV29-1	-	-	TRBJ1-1	CSVREMNTEAFF	TGCAGCGTTCGGGAGATGAACACTGAAGCTTTCTTT
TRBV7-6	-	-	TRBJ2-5	CASSLANPGIGTQYF	TGTGCCAGCAGCTTAGCCAATCCAGGCATTGGGACCCAGTACTTC
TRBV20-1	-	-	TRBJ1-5	CSGRERGLQPQHF	TGCAGTGGGAGGGAGCGGGGGCTACAGCCCCAGCATTTT
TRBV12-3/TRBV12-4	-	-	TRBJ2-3	CASSLPGGNTQYF	TGTGCCAGCAGTTTACCCGGGGGTAATACGCAGTATTTT
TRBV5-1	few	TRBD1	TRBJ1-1	CASSLEQGAAMNTEAFF	TGCGCCAGCAGCTTGGAACAGGGGGCGGCTATGAACACTGAAGCTTTCTTT
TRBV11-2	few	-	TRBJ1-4	CASSSFGQPNEKLFF	TGTGCCAGCAGCTCGTTCGGACAGCCTAATGAAAAACTGTTTTTT
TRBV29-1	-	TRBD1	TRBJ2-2	CSARTGVSTGELFF	TGCAGCGCCAGAACAGGGGTCTCCACCGGGGAGCTGTTTTTT
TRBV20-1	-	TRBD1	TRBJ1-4	CSAKGQGARANEKLFF	TGCAGTGCTAAAGGACAGGGGGCGAGGGCTAATGAAAAACTGTTTTTT
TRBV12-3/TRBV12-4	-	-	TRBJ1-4	CASTLGGDEKLFF	TGTGCCAGCACCTTGGGGGGAGATGAAAAACTGTTTTTT
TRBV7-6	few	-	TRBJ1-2	CASSDNPLLNYGYTF	TGTGCCAGCAGCGACAATCCTCTCCTGAACTATGGCTACACCTTC
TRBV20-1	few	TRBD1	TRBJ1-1	CSATLDRGWTEAFF	TGCAGTGCTACCCTGGACAGGGGGTGGACTGAAGCTTTCTTT
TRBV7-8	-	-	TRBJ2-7	CASSSPPSTYEQYF	TGTGCCAGCAGCTCCCCGCCCTCCACCTACGAGCAGTACTTC
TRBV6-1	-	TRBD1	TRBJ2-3	CASIRDRGTDTQYF	TGTGCCAGCATCCGGGACAGGGGAACAGATACGCAGTATTTT
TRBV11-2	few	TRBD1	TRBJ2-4	CASSLEVWDSSIQYF	TGTGCCAGCAGCTTAGAAGTTTGGGACAGCAGCATTCAGTACTTC
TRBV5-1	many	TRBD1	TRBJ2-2	CASSLGQGTGELFF	TGTGCCAGCAGCTTAGGACAGGGAACCGGGGAGCTGTTTTTT
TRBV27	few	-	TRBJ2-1	CASSYNWVGPYNEQFF	TGTGCCAGCAGTTATAATTGGGTTGGCCCCTACAATGAGCAGTTCTTC
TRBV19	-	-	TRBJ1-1	CASTLPPGHEAFF	TGTGCCAGTACTCTCCCGCCGGGACATGAAGCTTTCTTT
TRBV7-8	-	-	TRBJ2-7	CASSLDDSAYEQYF	TGTGCCAGCAGCTTAGATGACAGTGCCTACGAGCAGTACTTC
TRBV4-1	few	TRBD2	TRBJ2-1	CASSQSIGTTSYNEQFF	TGCGCCAGCAGCCAGTCCATCGGGACTACCTCCTACAATGAGCAGTTCTTC
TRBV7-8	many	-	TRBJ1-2	CASSLAGADFNYGYTF	TGTGCCAGCAGCTTAGCGGGGGCAGACTTTAACTATGGCTACACCTTC
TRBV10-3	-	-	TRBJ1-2	CAISDPGIINYGYTF	TGTGCCATCAGTGATCCCGGGATTATTAACTATGGCTACACCTTC
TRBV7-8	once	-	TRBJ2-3	CASSLIGGPTDTQYF	TGTGCCAGCAGCTTAATCGGGGGACCCACAGATACGCAGTATTTT
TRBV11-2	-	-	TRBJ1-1	CASSLGGGSRGAFF	TGTGCCAGCAGCTTAGGGGGGGGAAGCCGCGGAGCTTTCTTT
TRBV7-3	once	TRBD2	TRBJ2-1	CASSLTSGLAGGPNEQFF	TGTGCCAGCAGCTTAACGTCGGGCCTAGCGGGAGGGCCCAATGAGCAGTTCTTC
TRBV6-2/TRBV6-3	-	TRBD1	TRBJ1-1	CASSTRDRGWNTEAFF	TGTGCCAGCAGTACCAGGGACAGGGGGTGGAACACTGAAGCTTTCTTT
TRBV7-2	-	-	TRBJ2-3	CASSGPRRAADTQYF	TGTGCCAGCAGTGGCCCCCGGAGGGCGGCAGATACGCAGTATTTT
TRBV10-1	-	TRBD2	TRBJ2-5	CASSDSGSGKTQYF	TGCGCCAGCAGTGACAGCGGGAGTGGTAAGACCCAGTACTTC
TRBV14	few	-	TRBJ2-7	CASSQLDNSYEQHF	TGTGCCAGCAGCCAATTGGATAACTCCTACGAGCAGCACTTC
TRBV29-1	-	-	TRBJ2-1	CSVGRVGREYNEQFF	TGCAGCGTTGGGAGGGTTGGGAGAGAATACAATGAGCAGTTCTTC
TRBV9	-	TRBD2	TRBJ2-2	CASSVAGLTPNTGELFF	TGTGCCAGCAGCGTAGCGGGACTAACCCCGAACACCGGGGAGCTGTTTTTT
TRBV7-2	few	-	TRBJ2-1	CASSSSRSGGSYNEQFF	TGTGCCAGCAGCTCAAGCCGCAGCGGAGGTTCCTACAATGAGCAGTTCTTC
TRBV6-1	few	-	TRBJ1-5	CASSIDSDSNQPQHF	TGTGCCAGCAGTATAGACAGCGACAGCAATCAGCCCCAGCATTTT
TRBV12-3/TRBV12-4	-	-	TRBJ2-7	CASSPSDSDYEQYF	TGTGCCAGCAGTCCCAGCGACTCAGACTACGAGCAGTACTTC
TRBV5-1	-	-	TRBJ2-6	CASSQAFSGANVLTF	TGCGCCAGCAGTCAAGCCTTCTCTGGGGCCAACGTCCTGACTTTC
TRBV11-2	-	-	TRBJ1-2	CASSLGDMLNTF	TGTGCCAGCAGCTTAGGGGACATGTTAAACACCTTC
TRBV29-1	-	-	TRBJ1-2	CSVDGVRNGYTF	TGCAGCGTTGATGGGGTGAGGAATGGCTACACCTTC
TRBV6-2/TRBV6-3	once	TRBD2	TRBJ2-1	CASSPLGTSGVFRYNEQFF	TGTGCCAGCAGCCCCCTAGGAACTAGCGGGGTCTTCCGCTACAATGAGCAGTTCTTC
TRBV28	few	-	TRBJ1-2	CASTNLPTGPYGYTF	TGTGCCAGCACCAATCTCCCGACAGGACCCTATGGCTACACCTTC
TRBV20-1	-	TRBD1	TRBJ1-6	CSARTPGTVSSPLHF	TGCAGTGCTAGAACTCCAGGGACAGTTAGTTCACCCCTCCACTTT
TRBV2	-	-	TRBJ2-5	CARKGWGQETQYF	TGTGCCAGAAAAGGTTGGGGGCAGGAGACCCAGTACTTC
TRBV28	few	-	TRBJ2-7	CASSLMGNSFIRSGQYF	TGTGCCAGCAGTTTGATGGGTAACTCCTTCATTCGTTCAGGGCAGTACTTC
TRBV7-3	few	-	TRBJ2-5	CASSLNPGETQYF	TGTGCCAGCAGCTTAAATCCGGGAGAGACCCAGTACTTC
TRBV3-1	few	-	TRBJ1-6	CASSQGKKVSPLHF	TGTGCCAGCAGCCAGGGGAAAAAGGTGTCACCCCTCCACTTT
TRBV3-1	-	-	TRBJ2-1	CASSQESHNWDNEQFF	TGTGCCAGCAGCCAAGAATCCCATAATTGGGACAATGAGCAGTTCTTC
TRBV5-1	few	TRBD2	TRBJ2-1	CASGETSVNYNEQFF	TGCGCCAGCGGCGAGACTAGCGTTAACTACAATGAGCAGTTCTTC
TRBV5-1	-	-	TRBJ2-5	CASSLGPEATQYF	TGCGCCAGCAGCTTGGGGCCTGAGGCGACCCAGTACTTC